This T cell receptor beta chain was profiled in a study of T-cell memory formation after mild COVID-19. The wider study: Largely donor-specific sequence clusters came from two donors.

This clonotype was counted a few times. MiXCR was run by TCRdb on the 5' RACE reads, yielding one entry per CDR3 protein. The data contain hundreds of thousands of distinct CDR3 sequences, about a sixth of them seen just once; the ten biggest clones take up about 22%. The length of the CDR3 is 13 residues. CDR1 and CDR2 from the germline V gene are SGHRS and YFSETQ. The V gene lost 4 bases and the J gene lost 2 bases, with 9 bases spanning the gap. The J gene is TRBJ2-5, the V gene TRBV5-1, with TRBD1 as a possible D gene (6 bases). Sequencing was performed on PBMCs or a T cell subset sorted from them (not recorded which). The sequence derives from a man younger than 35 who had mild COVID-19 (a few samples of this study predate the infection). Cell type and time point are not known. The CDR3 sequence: CASSVQGQETQYF. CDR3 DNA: TGCGCCAGCAGCGTACAGGGACAAGAGACCCAGTACTTC.